Below, one T cell receptor beta chain is given with its context. Germline CDR1 reads KGHSH; CDR2 reads LQKENI. Trimming took 4 bases from V and 7 from J; bases not matched to a gene: 12. There are 16 residues in the CDR3. Original processing notes: It was from reference gene primer amplification that nucleated cell counts were estimated. Only in-frame clones appear in the TCRdb table, and some are missing; sequencing was by immunoSEQ multiplex PCR. Clone size and the V and J calls come from that table; the DNA yielded D and trimming. The profile shows 20,000 to 25,000 clones, about 78% of them singletons. The record originates from a study of blood T cell repertoires in COVID-19. Across the whole study: Samples came from the United States, Italy and Spain, spanning acute and convalescent COVID-19. PBMCs, B-cell-depleted T cells, or T cells were the source of the cDNA or gDNA that made up the material.

The source of this sequence is a man between 60 and 75 years old with active COVID-19. The chain combines TRBV18 with TRBJ2-1; the match to TRBD2 covers 8 bases. What was sequenced was peripheral blood. In DNA, the CDR3 is TGTGCCAGCTCACGAAACCCCGGACTAGCTATTAATGAGCAGTTCTTC. Translation gives CASSRNPGLAINEQFF.